This TCR beta chain was found in a study of OX40 agonist ivuxolimab in advanced cancers. Overall study context: Patients received ivuxolimab, an agonistic anti-OX40 (CD134) antibody.

The table lists this clone with a count of one. V lost 10 bases to trimming and J lost 3 bases; unmatched junction nucleotides: 8. The CDR3 is made up of 14 amino acids. Germline lookup yields CDR1 SGHNT and CDR2 YYREEE (reference sequence). Method: immunoSEQ multiplex PCR; TCRdb's copy keeps in-frame clones and lacks some. The data hold more than 15,000 clones, with roughly 78% observed a single time. The chain uses TRBV5-4 and TRBJ2-5; 11 bases match TRBD2. The specimen was CD4+ or CD8+ T cells sorted from blood, collected in a trial of the OX40 agonist ivuxolimab. The sequence derives from an adult with an advanced solid tumor such as melanoma, head and neck, liver or kidney cancer. CDR3 sequence: CAGEELAGEETQYF. The CDR3, as DNA: TGTGCCGGGGAGGAACTAGCGGGGGAAGAGACCCAGTACTTC.